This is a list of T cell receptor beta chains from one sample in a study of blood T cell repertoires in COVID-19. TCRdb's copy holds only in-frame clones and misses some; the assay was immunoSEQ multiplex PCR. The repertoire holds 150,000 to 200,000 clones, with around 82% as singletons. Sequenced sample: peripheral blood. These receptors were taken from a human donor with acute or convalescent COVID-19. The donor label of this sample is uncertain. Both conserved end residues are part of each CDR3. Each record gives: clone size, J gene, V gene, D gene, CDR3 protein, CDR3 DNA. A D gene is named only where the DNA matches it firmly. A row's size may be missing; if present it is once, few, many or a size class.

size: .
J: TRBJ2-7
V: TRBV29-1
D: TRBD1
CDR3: CSVEGTGFYEQYF
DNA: TGCAGCGTTGAGGGGACAGGGTTCTACGAGCAGTACTTC

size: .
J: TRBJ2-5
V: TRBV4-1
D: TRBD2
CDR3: CASSQGLAGEGRRETQYF
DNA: TGCGCCAGCAGCCAAGGGCTAGCGGGAGAGGGTAGGAGGGAGACCCAGTACTTC

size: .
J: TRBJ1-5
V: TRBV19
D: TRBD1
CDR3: CASSGTGGQPQHF
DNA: TGTGCCAGTAGCGGGACAGGGGGCCAGCCCCAGCATTTT

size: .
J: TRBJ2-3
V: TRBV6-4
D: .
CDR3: CASNRAAGPDTQYF
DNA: TGTGCCAGCAACAGGGCAGCGGGACCAGATACGCAGTATTTT

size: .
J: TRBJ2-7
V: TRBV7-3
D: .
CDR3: CASSFYVGARMYF
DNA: TGTGCCAGCAGCTTTTATGTGGGGGCTAGGATGTACTTC

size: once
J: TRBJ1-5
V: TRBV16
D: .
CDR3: CASSQSLNQPQHF
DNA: TGTGCCAGCAGCCAGAGTCTTAATCAGCCCCAGCATTTT

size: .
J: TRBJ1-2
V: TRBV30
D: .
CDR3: CAWRGSEGRAASDGYTF
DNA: TGTGCCTGGAGGGGATCCGAGGGGAGGGCGGCCTCCGATGGCTACACCTTC

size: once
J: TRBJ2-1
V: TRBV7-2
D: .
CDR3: CASSLDSSYNEQFF
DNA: TGTGCCAGCAGCTTAGACAGCTCCTACAATGAGCAGTTCTTC

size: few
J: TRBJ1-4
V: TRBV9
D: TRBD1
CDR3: CASSARPGQGAVNEKLFF
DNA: TGTGCCAGCAGCGCCCGACCGGGACAGGGGGCCGTTAATGAAAAACTGTTTTTT

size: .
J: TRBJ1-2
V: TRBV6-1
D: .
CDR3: CASSGRGRMINYGYTF
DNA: TGTGCCAGCAGTGGCAGGGGTCGGATGATTAACTATGGCTACACCTTC

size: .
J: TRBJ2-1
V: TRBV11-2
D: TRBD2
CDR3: CASSPSGGGSSSYNEQFF
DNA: TGTGCCAGCAGCCCCTCCGGCGGGGGGTCGAGCTCCTACAATGAGCAGTTCTTC

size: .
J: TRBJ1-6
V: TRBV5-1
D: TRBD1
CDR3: CASSSVPWTGDDNSPLHF
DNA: TGCGCCAGCAGCTCTGTTCCCTGGACAGGGGACGATAATTCACCCCTCCACTTT

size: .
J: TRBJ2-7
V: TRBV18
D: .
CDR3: CASSVRGGALSYEQYF
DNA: TGTGCCAGCTCCGTAAGGGGCGGCGCGTTATCCTACGAGCAGTACTTC

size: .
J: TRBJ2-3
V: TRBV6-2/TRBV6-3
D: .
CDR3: CASSSFGQTTDTQYF
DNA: TGTGCCAGCAGCTCGTTTGGGCAAACTACAGATACGCAGTATTTT

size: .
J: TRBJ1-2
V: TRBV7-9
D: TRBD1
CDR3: CASSFRQGDYGYTF
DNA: TGTGCCAGCAGCTTTAGACAGGGCGACTATGGCTACACCTTC

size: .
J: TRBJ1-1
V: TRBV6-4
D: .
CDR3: CASSDATGNTEAFF
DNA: TGTGCCAGCAGTGACGCGACAGGGAACACTGAAGCTTTCTTT

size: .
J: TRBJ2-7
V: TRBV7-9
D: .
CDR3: CASSHGGGGGEQYF
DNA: TGTGCCAGCAGCCACGGCGGAGGAGGAGGCGAGCAGTACTTC

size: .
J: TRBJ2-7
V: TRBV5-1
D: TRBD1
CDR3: CASSPGQGYYEQYF
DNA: TGCGCCAGCAGCCCGGGACAGGGTTACTACGAGCAGTACTTC

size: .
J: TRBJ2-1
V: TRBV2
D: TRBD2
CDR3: CASSPSGPSYNEQFF
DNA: TGTGCCAGCAGCCCTAGCGGTCCCTCCTACAATGAGCAGTTCTTC

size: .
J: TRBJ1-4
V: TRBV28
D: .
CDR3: CASSSSPGLWEKLFF
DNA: TGTGCCAGCAGTTCCTCCCCGGGGTTATGGGAAAAACTGTTTTTT

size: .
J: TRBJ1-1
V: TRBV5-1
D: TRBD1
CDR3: CASSLEGGHAFF
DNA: TGCGCCAGCAGCTTAGAAGGGGGCCATGCTTTCTTT

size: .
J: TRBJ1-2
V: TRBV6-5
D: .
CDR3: CASTLPLDRYGYTF
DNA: TGTGCCAGCACCCTCCCCCTGGACAGATATGGCTACACCTTC

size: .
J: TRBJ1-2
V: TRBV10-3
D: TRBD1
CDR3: CAISEGQGSYGYTF
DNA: TGTGCCATCAGTGAAGGACAGGGGAGCTATGGCTACACCTTC

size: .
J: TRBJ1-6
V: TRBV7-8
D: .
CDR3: CASSQPKSSYNSPLHF
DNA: TGTGCCAGCAGCCAGCCGAAGAGCTCCTATAATTCACCCCTCCACTTT

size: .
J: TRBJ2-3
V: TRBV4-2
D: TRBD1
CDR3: CASSQERDRYPDTQYF
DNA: TGTGCCAGCAGCCAAGAAAGGGACAGGTACCCAGATACGCAGTATTTT

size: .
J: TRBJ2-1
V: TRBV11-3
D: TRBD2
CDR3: CASSRTSVNNEQFF
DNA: TGTGCCAGCAGCCGGACTAGCGTAAACAATGAGCAGTTCTTC

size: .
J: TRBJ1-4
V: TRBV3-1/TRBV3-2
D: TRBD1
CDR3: CASSWGQEGKLFF
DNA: TGTGCCAGCAGCTGGGGACAGGAAGGAAAACTGTTTTTT

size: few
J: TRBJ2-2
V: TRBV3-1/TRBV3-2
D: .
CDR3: CASSAQAGAGELFF
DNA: TGTGCCAGCAGCGCACAGGCAGGGGCCGGGGAGCTGTTTTTT